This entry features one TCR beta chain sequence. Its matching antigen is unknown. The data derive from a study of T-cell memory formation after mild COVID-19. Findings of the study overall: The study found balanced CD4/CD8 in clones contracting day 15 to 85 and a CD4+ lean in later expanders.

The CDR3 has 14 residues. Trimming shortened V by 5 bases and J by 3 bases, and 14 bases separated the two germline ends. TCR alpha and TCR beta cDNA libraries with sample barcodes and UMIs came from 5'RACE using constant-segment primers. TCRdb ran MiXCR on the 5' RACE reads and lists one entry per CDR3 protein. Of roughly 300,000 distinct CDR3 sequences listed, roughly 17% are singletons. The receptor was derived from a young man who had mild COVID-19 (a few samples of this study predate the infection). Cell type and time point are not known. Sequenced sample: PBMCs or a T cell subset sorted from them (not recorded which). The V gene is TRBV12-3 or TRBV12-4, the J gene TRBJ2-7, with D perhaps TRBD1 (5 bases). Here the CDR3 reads CASSRTAGRYEQYF. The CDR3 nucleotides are TGTGCCAGCAGTCGGACCGCAGGGCGCTACGAGCAGTACTTC.